These T cell receptor beta chains were read from a single sample in a study of cytomegalovirus exposure and HLA in healthy donors. The data were produced by immunoSEQ multiplex PCR, yet TCRdb's version contains in-frame clones alone and is incomplete. The sample contains about 95,000 clones, 60% to 85% of which appear only once. Sequenced input: PBMCs. The receptor source for this set is a woman aged 40-49 years in good health and CMV-seronegative. The CDR3 runs from the conserved cysteine through the conserved F or W. Fields, in order: V gene, J gene, D gene, CDR3 protein, CDR3 DNA. A D gene is named only where the DNA matches it firmly.

TRBV6-6	TRBJ2-7	TRBD2	CASTTSGASYEQYF	TGTGCCAGCACGACTAGCGGGGCATCCTACGAGCAGTACTTC
TRBV10-3	TRBJ1-1	TRBD1	CAIRGQGAGGTEAFF	TGTGCCATCAGGGGACAGGGGGCAGGAGGAACTGAAGCTTTCTTT
TRBV9	TRBJ1-6	.	CASSGAGTPSLNSPLHF	TGTGCCAGCAGCGGCGCAGGGACACCGTCCCTTAATTCACCCCTCCACTTT
TRBV4-2	TRBJ2-1	TRBD2	CASSQVAGGGPYNEQFF	TGTGCCAGCAGCCAAGTAGCGGGGGGCGGACCCTACAATGAGCAGTTCTTC
TRBV10-1	TRBJ2-2	TRBD2	CASSESGGDRLGGELFF	TGCGCCAGCAGTGAGTCCGGGGGGGATCGACTGGGCGGGGAGCTGTTTTTT
TRBV19	TRBJ2-2	TRBD1	CACRPETGHGELFF	TGTGCCTGTAGGCCCGAGACAGGGCACGGGGAGCTGTTTTTT
TRBV19	TRBJ1-6	.	CASSKQGLLNSPLHF	TGTGCCAGTAGTAAACAGGGTCTACTAAATTCACCCCTCCACTTT
TRBV25-1	TRBJ2-2	.	CASSDSITGELFF	TGTGCCAGCAGTGATTCCATCACCGGGGAGCTGTTTTTT
TRBV7-9	TRBJ1-5	.	CASSLGGYSNQPQHF	TGTGCCAGCAGCTTAGGAGGGTATAGCAATCAGCCCCAGCATTTT
TRBV7-3	TRBJ2-7	.	CASSPGLPYEQYF	TGTGCCAGCAGTCCTGGACTTCCCTACGAGCAGTACTTC
TRBV4-1	TRBJ2-7	TRBD2	CASSQTSGALASEQYF	TGCGCCAGCAGCCAGACTAGCGGGGCACTCGCTAGCGAGCAGTACTTC
TRBV7-2	TRBJ1-1	.	CASSPPGLRNTEAFF	TGTGCCAGCAGCCCCCCGGGACTCCGGAACACTGAAGCTTTCTTT
TRBV5-6	TRBJ1-1	TRBD1	CASSRDRRNTEAFF	TGTGCCAGCAGCCGGGACAGGAGGAACACTGAAGCTTTCTTT
TRBV6-6	TRBJ2-7	.	CASRQGFDEQYF	TGTGCCAGCAGACAGGGATTCGACGAGCAGTACTTC
TRBV19	TRBJ2-7	TRBD2	CASSPSSGVAYEQYF	TGTGCCAGTAGTCCCTCTAGCGGGGTAGCCTACGAGCAGTACTTC
TRBV7-9	TRBJ2-3	TRBD2	CASSFPGLAGGRDTQYF	TGTGCCAGCAGCTTCCCCGGGCTAGCGGGTGGTAGGGATACGCAGTATTTT
TRBV5-1	TRBJ1-3	TRBD1	CASSPNPTGSGNTIYF	TGCGCCAGCAGCCCGAACCCGACAGGGTCTGGAAACACCATATATTTT
TRBV27	TRBJ2-2	.	CASSTQGGELFF	TGTGCCAGCAGTACACAGGGTGGGGAGCTGTTTTTT
TRBV9	TRBJ2-7	.	CASSVGQISYEQYF	TGTGCCAGCAGCGTAGGGCAGATATCCTACGAGCAGTACTTC